Listed here is a single TCR beta chain. Its antigen remains undetermined. The sample holds no much larger clone one base away, and base qualities are not on file. The data were obtained in a study of T cells in Graves' hyperthyroidism and ophthalmopathy (dated by TCRdb to the late 2010s). For the study in its entirety: Peripheral blood was collected at initial diagnosis, before any treatment. A discovery cohort of approximately 97 patients, 43 with Graves' ophthalmopathy and more than 55 with stable Graves' hyperthyroidism, was used to find distinguishing TCR V-J signatures. Whether ophthalmopathy could be predicted prospectively was tested in an independent validation cohort made up of under 20 hyperthyroidism patients plus 17 patients who later progressed to ophthalmopathy. The 75 to 100 discovery patients were divided at random into training and test sets in a 7:3 ratio. The study also compared thyroid tissue and blood T-cell repertoires from roughly 6 Graves' hyperthyroidism patients. After sampling, hyperthyroidism patients received methimazole starting at 30 mg daily, and ophthalmopathy patients received high-dose intravenous methylprednisolone. According to the paper, TCR Vbeta CDR3 sequencing was carried out on more than 120 peripheral blood samples, which came from fewer than 50 ophthalmopathy, 75 or so hyperthyroidism and approximately 17 progressor patients. Here is what the overall study found, with its caveats: Sample size was not statistically predetermined, and investigators were not blinded to group allocation. During validation, the model predicted progression to ophthalmopathy a median of around 7 months ahead of onset, with roughly 65% sensitivity and under 85% specificity. A 13 V-J signature model separated ophthalmopathy from stable hyperthyroidism, with approximately 87% sensitivity and roughly 82% specificity in cross-validation and 80%/75% in testing. Most expanded thyroid clonotypes (frequency above 0.001) were also detected in blood, a finding suggesting that blood repertoires may reflect thyroid immune responses.

Stable Graves' hyperthyroidism was defined as the absence of progression to ophthalmopathy over 18 months of follow-up. The hyperthyroidism patients were between 18 and 65 years old and newly diagnosed, with a disease duration of less than 2 months. The study excluded patients with uncontrolled infections, other autoimmune diseases, pregnancy or lactation. Clinical symptoms, serum thyroxine and TRAb, thyroid ultrasound, and orbital computed tomography formed the basis for the diagnoses. PBMCs were separated from approximately 10 ml of fresh peripheral blood using Ficoll-Paque density gradient centrifugation. Total RNA was extracted with Trizol reagent, and quality was checked on an Agilent 2100 Bioanalyzer. V is pruned by 2 bases and J by 8 bases, leaving 5 bases of the junction without a gene match. From its cysteine to its phenylalanine, the CDR3 spans 13 amino acids. Only the CDR3 part of the read is kept: 39 bases, read in frame from the first base. The germline V gene gives CDR1 as ENHRY and CDR2 as SYGVKD.

The TCR beta CDR3 regions were amplified from the RNA transcripts. The first round of RT-PCR for the TCR CDR3 was performed with the HTBI primer set and the Qiagen OneStep RT-PCR kit. The libraries were constructed in a second round of multiplex PCR and then size-selected and purified. Paired-end sequencing of the libraries was performed with 100 bp reads on an Illumina HiSeq2000. As for the authors' bioinformatics: SOAPnuke was used to process the raw data, removing reads that contained adapters or uncalled bases, had a mean Phred below 15, or lacked an exact match to the constant primer or identifier. COPE v1.2.5 was used to merge high-quality paired reads, and clonotypes were defined as unique nucleotide sequences. Clonotypes were aligned to IMGT TRBV, TRBD and TRBJ reference segments using MiTCR v1.1. Only V-J combinations with frequency above 0.0001, covering 99.2% of repertoires, were analysed. The TCS score was defined as F50 (clonal expansion) divided by E x V (chaos), with BLOSUM62-based TCRdist calculated between CDR3 peptides within each V-J. Welch's t-statistics and random forest reduced some 510 V-J features to 13, which were used in a naive Bayes classifier (R e1071). TCRdb passed the public sequencing reads through fastp at Q25 and MiXCR, retaining productive beta sequences. Merged by CDR3 protein, the rows form single entries marked with the most common genes and DNA. The V and J calls were not made by the authors but by TCRdb's processing. The sample table lists around 600,000 distinct CDR3 sequences, 15% to 17% of them with a count of one. The top ten clones comprise under 7.5% of the sample.

The sample was blood. Here the chain combines TRBV10-3 and TRBJ1-2; 7 bases in the middle match TRBD1. The receptor was isolated from a woman aged 30 to 39 with Graves' hyperthyroidism. The DNA sequence follows: TGTGCCATCAGTGAGACACGACAGGGAGGCTACACCTTC. It is translated as CAISETRQGGYTF.